The 9 T cell receptor beta chains below all came from one sample that was sequenced in a study of blood T cells in healthy people across ages. It was with a sample-barcoded 5' primer and a J-beta primer mix that a second PCR of roughly 6 to 12 cycles was run. TCRdb re-called the 5' RACE reads with MiXCR, one entry per CDR3 protein. The table lists around 1,600,000 distinct CDR3 sequences, approximately 39% of them singletons. Input material: blood. The receptors were sampled from a woman between 18 and 29 years old in good health.

This clonotype came up a few times. The chain uses TRBV5-1 and TRBJ2-7; TRBD1 matches at 9 bases. The CDR3 totals 15 residues. Per the germline V gene, CDR1 is SGHRS and CDR2 is YFSETQ. Trimming cost V 3 bases and J 1 base; bases outside gene matches: 5. The CDR3 DNA reads TGCGCCAGCAGCTGGGGACAGGGAATGTCCTACGAGCAGTACTTC. Encoded protein: CASSWGQGMSYEQYF.

This clonotype was counted between two and nine times. V usage is TRBV4-3 and J usage is TRBJ2-4, with TRBD2 matching over 13 bases. This CDR3 has 17 amino acids. Germline CDR1 reads LGHNA; CDR2 reads YSLEER. Trimming removed 1 base from V and 1 base from J; junction bases left unmatched: 1. The CDR3 sequence is CASSQATSGGAKNIQYF. As DNA, the CDR3 is TGCGCCAGCAGCCAAGCGACTAGCGGGGGGGCCAAAAACATTCAGTACTTC.

This chain uses TRBV9 with TRBJ2-4; 12 bases are a match to TRBD2. TRBJ2-7 matches the DNA end more closely, so the J call is doubtful. This CDR3 is 15 amino acids long. The germline V gene encodes CDR1 SGDLS and CDR2 YYNGEE. The DNA of the CDR3 is TGTGCCAGCAGCGTAGGACTAGCGGGAGAAGGCGAGCAGTACTTC. It encodes CASSVGLAGEGEQYF.

The V call is TRBV7-2, the J call TRBJ2-3; no reliable D call. CDR3 length: 16 residues. Trimming took off 2 bases at V and 2 bases at J, with 14 bases between the two ends. Germline CDR1 and CDR2: SGHTA and FQGNSA. CDR3 sequence: CASSLYGSRLTDTQYF. In DNA, the CDR3 is TGTGCCAGCAGCTTATACGGATCACGACTCACAGATACGCAGTATTTT. The full variable domain, in which reference TRBV7-2 and TRBJ2-3 provide the parts outside the CDR3, is GAGVSQSPSNKVTEKGKDVELRCDPISGHTALYWYRQSLGQGLEFLIYFQGNSAPDKSGLPSDRFSAERTGGSVSTLTIQRTQQEDSAVYLCASSLYGSRLTDTQYFGPGTRLTVL.

The chain couples TRBV7-9 to TRBJ1-1; D gene unclear. CDR3 size: 14 residues. Per germline, CDR1 SEHNR and CDR2 FQNEAQ (reference sequence). V was shortened by 11 bases and J by 2 bases, with 18 bases between the two germline ends. The CDR3 DNA is TGTGCCGTAGGTAAGGGAAGAACTAACACTGAAGCTTTCTTT. Protein: CAVGKGRTNTEAFF.

This clonotype has only a few counts. The CDR3 reads CASSLWAGVGNEQYF. The DNA of the CDR3 is TGTGCCAGCAGTTTATGGGCAGGGGTAGGCAACGAGCAGTACTTC. This rearrangement joins TRBV27 to TRBJ2-7, with D perhaps TRBD1 (6 bases). CDR3 size: 15 residues. Germline CDR1 reads MNHEY; CDR2 reads SMNVEV (reference sequence). V lost 1 base, J lost 5 bases, and 15 bases lay in between.

The chain is built from TRBV6-1 and TRBJ2-3; a possible D gene is TRBD1 (6 bases). In germline, CDR1 is MNHNS, CDR2 SASEGT. The CDR3 has 18 residues. The V and J ends lost 2 bases and 5 bases respectively, with 23 bases between them. The CDR3 protein is CASSESSGGGLAKDTQYF. Written as DNA, the CDR3 is TGTGCCAGCAGTGAATCGTCAGGTGGGGGCTTGGCAAAAGATACGCAGTATTTT.

This clonotype has more than one count but fewer than ten. This chain uses TRBV12-3 or TRBV12-4 with TRBJ2-4; D is possibly TRBD1 (6 bases). This CDR3 is built from 13 residues. V was pared by 5 bases and J by 3 bases, with 8 bases between. CDR3 residues: CASSVGGKNIQYF. The CDR3 nucleotides read TGTGCCAGCAGTGTAGGGGGCAAAAACATTCAGTACTTC.

The chain couples TRBV29-1 to TRBJ2-1; D possibly matches TRBD1 or TRBD2 (5 bases each). Germline V CDR1 and CDR2: SQVTM, ANQGSEA. CDR3 length: 13 residues. V was pared by 8 bases and J by 5 bases, with 16 bases between. CDR3 DNA: TGCAGCTTTGGGACGATGACCGACAATGAGCAGTTCTTC. Its protein is CSFGTMTDNEQFF.